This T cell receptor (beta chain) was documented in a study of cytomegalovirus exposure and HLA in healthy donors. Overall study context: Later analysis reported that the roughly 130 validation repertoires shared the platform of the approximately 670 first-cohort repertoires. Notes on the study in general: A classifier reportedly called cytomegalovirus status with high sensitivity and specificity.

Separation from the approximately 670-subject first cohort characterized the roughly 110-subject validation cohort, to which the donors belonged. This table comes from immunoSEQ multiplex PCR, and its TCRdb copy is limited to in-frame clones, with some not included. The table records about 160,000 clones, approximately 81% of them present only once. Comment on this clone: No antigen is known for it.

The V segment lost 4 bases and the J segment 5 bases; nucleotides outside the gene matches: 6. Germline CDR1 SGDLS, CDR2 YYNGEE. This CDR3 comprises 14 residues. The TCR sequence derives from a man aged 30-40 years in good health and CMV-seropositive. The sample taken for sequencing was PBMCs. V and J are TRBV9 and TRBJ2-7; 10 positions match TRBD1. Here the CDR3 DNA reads TGTGCCAGCAGCCCCTGGACAGGGGGTGACGAGCAGTACTTC. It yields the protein CASSPWTGGDEQYF.